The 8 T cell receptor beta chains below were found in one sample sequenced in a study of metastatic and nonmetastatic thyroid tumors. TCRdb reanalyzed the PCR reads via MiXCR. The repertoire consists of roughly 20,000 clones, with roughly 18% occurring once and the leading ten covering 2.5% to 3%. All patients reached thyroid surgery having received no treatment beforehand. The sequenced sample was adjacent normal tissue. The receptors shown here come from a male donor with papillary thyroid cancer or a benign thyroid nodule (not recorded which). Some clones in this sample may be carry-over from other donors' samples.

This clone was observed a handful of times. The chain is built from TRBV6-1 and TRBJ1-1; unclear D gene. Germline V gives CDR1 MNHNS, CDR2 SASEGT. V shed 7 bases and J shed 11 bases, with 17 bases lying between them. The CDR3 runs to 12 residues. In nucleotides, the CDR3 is TGTGCCAGCATCCCAGACGGACGGCGGGCTTTCTTT. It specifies CASIPDGRRAFF.

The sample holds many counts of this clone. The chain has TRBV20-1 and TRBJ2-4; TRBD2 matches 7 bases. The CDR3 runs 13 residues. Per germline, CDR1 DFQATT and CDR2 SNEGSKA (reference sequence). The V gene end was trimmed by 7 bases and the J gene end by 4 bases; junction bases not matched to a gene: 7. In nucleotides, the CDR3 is TGCAGTGATAGTTGGCGGGGGAAAAACATTCAGTACTTC. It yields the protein CSDSWRGKNIQYF.

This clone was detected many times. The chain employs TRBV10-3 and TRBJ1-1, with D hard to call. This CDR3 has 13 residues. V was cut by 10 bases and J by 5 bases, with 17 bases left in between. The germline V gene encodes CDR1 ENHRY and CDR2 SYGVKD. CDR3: CATSGPRGTEAFF. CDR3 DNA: TGTGCCACCTCGGGCCCTAGAGGGACTGAAGCTTTCTTT.

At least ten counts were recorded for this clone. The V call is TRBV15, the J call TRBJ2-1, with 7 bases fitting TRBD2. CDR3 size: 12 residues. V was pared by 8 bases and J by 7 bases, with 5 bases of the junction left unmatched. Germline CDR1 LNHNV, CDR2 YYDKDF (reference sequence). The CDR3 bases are TGTGCCACCTCTAAGCGGGAAAATGAGCAGTTCTTC. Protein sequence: CATSKRENEQFF.

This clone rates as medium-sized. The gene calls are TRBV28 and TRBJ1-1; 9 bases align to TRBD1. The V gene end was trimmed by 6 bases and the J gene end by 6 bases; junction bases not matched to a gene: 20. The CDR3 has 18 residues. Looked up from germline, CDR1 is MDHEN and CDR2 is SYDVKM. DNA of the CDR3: TGTGCCAGCAGATCTAACACCGATCACAGGGGGCGCTTCTCTGAAGCTTTCTTT. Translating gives CASRSNTDHRGRFSEAFF.

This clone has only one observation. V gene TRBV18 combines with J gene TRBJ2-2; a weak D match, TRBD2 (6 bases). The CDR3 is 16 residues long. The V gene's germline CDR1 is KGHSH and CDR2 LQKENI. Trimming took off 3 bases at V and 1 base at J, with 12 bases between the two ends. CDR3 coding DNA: TGTGCCAGCTCACCGCTAGCGTGCCTGAACACCGGGGAGCTGTTTTTT. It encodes CASSPLACLNTGELFF.

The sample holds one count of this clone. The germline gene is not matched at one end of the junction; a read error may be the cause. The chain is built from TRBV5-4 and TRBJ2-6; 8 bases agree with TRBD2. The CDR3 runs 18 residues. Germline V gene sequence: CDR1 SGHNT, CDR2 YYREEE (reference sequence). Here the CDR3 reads CASSLGQRGFSGANVLTF. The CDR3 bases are TGTGCCAGCAGCTTAGGTCAGCGGGGGTTCTCTGGGGCCAACGTCCTTACTTTC.

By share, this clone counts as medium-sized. CDR3 amino acids: CASSLSGGEGTDTQYF. The CDR3 bases are TGTGCCAGCAGTCTTAGCGGGGGGGAGGGAACAGATACGCAGTATTTT. This sequence joins TRBV12-3 or TRBV12-4 and TRBJ2-3; 11 nucleotides agree with TRBD2. The CDR3 spans 16 residues. J lost 3 bases, V lost 5 bases, and 7 bases had no gene match.